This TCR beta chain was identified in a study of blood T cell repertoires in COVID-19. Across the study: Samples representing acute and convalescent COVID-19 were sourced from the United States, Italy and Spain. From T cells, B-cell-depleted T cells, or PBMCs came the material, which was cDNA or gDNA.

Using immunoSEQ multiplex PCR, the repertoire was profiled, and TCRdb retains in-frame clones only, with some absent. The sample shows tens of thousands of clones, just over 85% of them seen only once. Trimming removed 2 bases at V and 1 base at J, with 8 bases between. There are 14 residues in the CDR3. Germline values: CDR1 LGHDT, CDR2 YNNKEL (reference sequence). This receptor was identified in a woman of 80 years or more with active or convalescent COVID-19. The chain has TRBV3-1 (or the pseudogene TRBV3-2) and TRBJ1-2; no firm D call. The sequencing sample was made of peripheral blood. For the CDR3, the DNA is TGTGCCAGCAGCCAACATAACTATAACTATGGCTACACCTTC. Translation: CASSQHNYNYGYTF.